In this sample, the clone carrying this T cell receptor beta chain turned up a few times. The data originate from a study of T-cell reconstitution after alpha-beta-depleted transplantation in children. Unique molecular identifiers were used in preparing the TCRbeta library. In TCRdb, the PCR reads were re-called with MiXCR into one record per CDR3 protein. The table records about 460,000 distinct CDR3 sequences, roughly 10% of them present only once. Deletions cut 3 bases from V and 2 bases from J, with 17 bases between. The CDR3 totals 17 residues. From germline, CDR1 is SGHRS and CDR2 YFSETQ. This clonotype was obtained from a child aged 2 to 15 with inherited bone marrow failure, due to receive a stem cell transplant. The chain combines TRBV5-1 with TRBJ2-2, with D tentatively TRBD1 or TRBD2 (5 bases each). Source: PBMCs, taken before TCRalphabeta/CD19-depleted stem cell transplant. CDR3 amino acids: CASSWDPGRSNTGELFF. As DNA, the CDR3 is TGCGCCAGCAGCTGGGACCCAGGCAGGTCCAACACCGGGGAGCTGTTTTTT. Full variable domain (remainder filled in from reference TRBV5-1 and TRBJ2-2): KAGVTQTPRYLIKTRGQQVTLSCSPISGHRSVSWYQQTPGQGLQFLFEYFSETQRNKGNFPGRFSGRQFSNSRSEMNVSTLELGDSALYLCASSWDPGRSNTGELFFGEGSRLTVL.